One sample yielded the 14 T cell receptor beta chains listed below, sequenced in a study of CD4 T cells in relation to SARS-CoV-2 and coronaviruses. Data came from immunoSEQ multiplex PCR; TCRdb stores just in-frame clones and leaves some out. The sample includes under 25,000 clones, approximately 77% of them seen just once. Which antigens these TCRs recognize remains unknown. Before the COVID-19 pandemic, during about 2011-2019, CD4+ T cells were taken from unexposed donors. After roughly ten days of culture, CD4+ T cells were isolated. The sequenced sample was CD4+ T cells from PBMCs, cultured in vitro. The receptors here all came from a human donor in good health.

This clone turned up a few times. The rearrangement uses TRBV10-1 and TRBJ1-2; TRBD1 might be the D (5 bases). Germline V CDR1 and CDR2: WNHNN, SYGVQD (reference sequence). Trimming left V 0 bases short and J 1 base short, with 15 bases between. CDR3 length equals 17 residues. Here the CDR3 reads CASSESGRGPDNYGYTF. The CDR3 DNA reads as TGCGCCAGCAGTGAGTCGGGTAGGGGTCCGGATAACTATGGCTACACCTTC.

This clone was observed once. The chain couples TRBV24-1 to TRBJ2-7; 7 nucleotides align to TRBD2. This CDR3 has 13 residues. J lost 2 bases, V lost 6 bases, and 3 bases had no gene match. Germline V gene data show CDR1 as KGHDR and CDR2 as SFDVKD. Here the CDR3 DNA reads TGTGCCACCAGTTCTAGCGGCACCTACGAGCAGTACTTC. Its protein product is CATSSSGTYEQYF.

The chain recombines TRBV5-1 with TRBJ1-1; 9 bases agree with TRBD1. The V segment lost 3 bases and the J segment 4 bases; nucleotides outside the gene matches: 7. Germline CDR1 is SGHRS and CDR2 is YFSETQ. CDR3 size: 15 residues. The CDR3 sequence is CASSWQTGGGTEAFF. In nucleotides, the CDR3 is TGCGCCAGCAGCTGGCAAACAGGGGGCGGCACTGAAGCTTTCTTT.

This clone was picked up one time. The chain joins TRBV28 to TRBJ1-5; weak D call: TRBD1 (5 bases). V lost 7 bases and J lost 1, with 23 bases in between. The CDR3 length is 18 residues. CDR1 is MDHEN and CDR2 is SYDVKM in the germline V gene. CDR3 DNA sequence: TGTGCCAGCACCTCATATGGTCGGTGGGGGAAGAGCAATCAGCCCCAGCATTTT. Protein: CASTSYGRWGKSNQPQHF.

The J gene is TRBJ2-1, the V gene TRBV11-2; D is perhaps TRBD1 (6 bases). This CDR3 has 17 residues. The V and J ends lost 6 bases and 3 bases respectively, with 21 bases between them. Per germline, CDR1 SGHAT and CDR2 FQNNGV. Here the CDR3 DNA reads TGTGCCAGCAGTCTCCAGGGGTTTAGGGGGTTCTACAATGAGCAGTTCTTC. Amino acid sequence: CASSLQGFRGFYNEQFF. Together with reference TRBV11-2 and TRBJ2-1, the CDR3 gives the full variable domain: EAGVAQSPRYKIIEKRQSVAFWCNPISGHATLYWYQQILGQGPKLLIQFQNNGVVDDSQLPKDRFSAERLKGVDSTLKIQPAKLEDSAVYLCASSLQGFRGFYNEQFFGPGTRLTVL.

J is TRBJ1-2 and V is TRBV7-9; no clear D gene. This CDR3 is built from 13 residues. V lost 2 bases, J lost 8 bases, and 12 bases lay in between. Germline V gives CDR1 SEHNR, CDR2 FQNEAQ (reference sequence). DNA of the CDR3: TGTGCCAGCAGCTTACCCAGGTTCGGAGGCTACACCTTC. It yields the protein CASSLPRFGGYTF.

The chain has TRBV28 and TRBJ2-7; D is unresolved. Trimming took 4 bases from V and 0 from J, leaving 7 bases between them. This CDR3 is built from 13 residues. Germline V gene sequence: CDR1 MDHEN, CDR2 SYDVKM. The chain's CDR3 is CASSSRISYEQYF. The DNA of the CDR3 is TGTGCCAGCAGTTCCCGCATCTCCTACGAGCAGTACTTC.

This chain connects TRBV2 to TRBJ1-5; a weak D match, TRBD1 (6 bases). The V end was cut by 6 bases, the J end by 0 bases, with 9 bases between. The CDR3 extends over 14 amino acids. The germline V gene encodes CDR1 SNHLY and CDR2 FYNNEI. The CDR3 sequence is CASRDSDSNQPQHF. The CDR3 DNA sequence: TGTGCCAGCAGGGACAGTGATAGCAATCAGCCCCAGCATTTT.

The V gene is TRBV24-1, the J gene TRBJ2-2; D remains unclear. CDR1 is KGHDR and CDR2 is SFDVKD in the germline V gene. V was clipped by 4 bases and J by 4 bases, with 15 bases between them. The CDR3 runs to 16 residues. CDR3 DNA: TGTGCCACCAGTGACCAAAGCCTTGGAAGCACCGGGGAGCTGTTTTTT. Amino acid sequence: CATSDQSLGSTGELFF.

The rearrangement joins TRBV10-3 to TRBJ1-5, with 7 bases aligning to TRBD1. CDR3 length: 15 residues. The germline V gene has CDR1 ENHRY and CDR2 SYGVKD. V was pared by 0 bases and J by 5 bases, with 4 bases of the junction left unmatched. The CDR3 nucleotides are TGTGCCATCAGTGAGTCCCGGGACAGCTATCAGCCCCAGCATTTT. This translates into CAISESRDSYQPQHF.

The gene calls are TRBV18 and TRBJ2-7; a possible D gene is TRBD1 (6 bases). This CDR3 region has 14 residues. The germline CDR1 and CDR2 sequences are KGHSH and LQKENI. The V end was cut by 0 bases, the J end by 3 bases, with 9 bases between. The DNA for the CDR3 is TGTGCCAGCTCACCACCGGGACACGTCTACGAGCAGTACTTC. Protein sequence: CASSPPGHVYEQYF.

This clone has just a few counts. The rearrangement joins TRBV10-3 to TRBJ2-7, with D perhaps TRBD2 (6 bases). Trimming cost V 3 bases and J 2 bases, with 20 bases left between them. The CDR3 is 17 residues long. Germline V gene data show CDR1 as ENHRY and CDR2 as SYGVKD. The CDR3 protein is CAISDDVGRRPAYEQYF. The CDR3, as DNA: TGTGCCATCAGTGACGATGTGGGGAGGCGTCCAGCCTACGAGCAGTACTTC.

The chain uses TRBV10-1 and TRBJ2-7; 8 nucleotides line up with TRBD2. The V segment lost 0 bases and the J segment 8 bases; nucleotides outside the gene matches: 6. This CDR3 spans 14 amino acids. Germline V gives CDR1 WNHNN, CDR2 SYGVQD (reference sequence). The CDR3 nucleotides read TGCGCCAGCAGTGAGTCTAGCGGGGCATATCAGCAGTACTTC. Translated: CASSESSGAYQQYF.

V gene TRBV2 combines with J gene TRBJ1-3; no reliable D call. V lost 6 bases to trimming and J lost 4 bases, with 7 bases between them. The germline V gene has CDR1 SNHLY and CDR2 FYNNEI. The CDR3 loop spans 12 amino acids. The CDR3 bases are TGTGCCAGCAGGCAAGGGGGAAACACCATATATTTT. Translating it yields CASRQGGNTIYF.